Below, 10 T cell receptor beta chains from the same sample are listed, as sequenced in a study of T cells in Graves' hyperthyroidism and ophthalmopathy. What was amplified from RNA transcripts were TCR beta CDR3 regions. HTBI primers were used for first-round RT-PCR of the TCR CDR3. One entry per CDR3 protein, called by TCRdb with MiXCR from the multiplex PCR reads. The table has under 350,000 distinct CDR3 sequences, roughly 15% seen once. Material for sequencing was blood. The receptors were gathered from a woman in her 40s with Graves' ophthalmopathy.

The chain carries TRBV4-1 and TRBJ1-2; no reliable D call. CDR3 length: 15 amino acids. Germline V gives CDR1 MGHRA, CDR2 YSYEKL. V was pared by 3 bases and J by 8 bases, with 19 bases between. In DNA form, the CDR3 reads TGCGCCAGCAGCCAGGAGGTCCTAGAGAGGCTCGGCTACACCTTC. This codes for CASSQEVLERLGYTF.

This chain links TRBV27 with TRBJ2-4; 7 nucleotides agree with TRBD2. Germline V gene lookup returns CDR1 MNHEY and CDR2 SMNVEV (reference sequence). The CDR3 length is 12 residues. Germline trimming cut 8 bases from V and 9 bases from J; bases unmatched to any gene: 7. CDR3 sequence (DNA): TGTGCCAGCCGGGGGAGGGAAACCATTCAGTACTTC. Translating gives CASRGRETIQYF.

This clonotype was found many times. The chain carries TRBV6-1 and TRBJ1-1, with 10 bases lining up with TRBD1. The CDR3 has 19 amino acids. Germline V gene data show CDR1 as MNHNS and CDR2 as SASEGT. V shed 3 bases, J shed 5 bases, and the junction held 18 bases outside the gene matches. The CDR3 DNA reads TGTGCCAGCAGTGATTTTTATCCCCGGACAGGGGGATCGGATACTGAAGCTTTCTTT. It encodes CASSDFYPRTGGSDTEAFF.

Ten or more counts support this clonotype. This chain joins TRBV5-6 and TRBJ1-5; possibly TRBD1 for D (5 bases). The germline V gene has CDR1 SGHDT and CDR2 YYEEEE. V was clipped by 3 bases and J by 4 bases, with 11 bases between them. The CDR3 loop spans 14 amino acids. The CDR3 DNA is TGTGCCAGCAGCTCGACAGTAATGAATCAGCCCCAGCATTTT. Protein product: CASSSTVMNQPQHF.

This clonotype was picked up a small number of times. The V call is TRBV5-1, the J call TRBJ1-5; D unresolved. The CDR3 spans 15 residues. The germline CDR1 and CDR2 sequences are SGHRS and YFSETQ. The germline V and J ends were trimmed by 4 bases and 3 bases, with 14 bases remaining between them. The CDR3 nucleotides read TGCGCCAGCAGCCCCGGACCTGAGGACAATCAGCCCCAGCATTTT. Amino acid sequence: CASSPGPEDNQPQHF. The variable domain in full, with the rest retrieved from reference TRBV5-1 and TRBJ1-5, is KAGVTQTPRYLIKTRGQQVTLSCSPISGHRSVSWYQQTPGQGLQFLFEYFSETQRNKGNFPGRFSGRQFSNSRSEMNVSTLELGDSALYLCASSPGPEDNQPQHFGDGTRLSIL.

The chain is built from TRBV7-9 and TRBJ1-1, with unresolved D. Trimming took off 1 base at V and 10 bases at J, with 10 bases between the two ends. Germline CDR1 is SEHNR and CDR2 is FQNEAQ (reference sequence). This CDR3 has 12 residues. The CDR3 DNA sequence: TGTGCCAGCAGCTTAGGAGAGTTTGGAGCTTTCTTT. Its translation is CASSLGEFGAFF.

This clonotype was detected only a few times. V gene TRBV30 combines with J gene TRBJ1-6; a possible D gene is TRBD1 (6 bases). Trimming pared 0 bases from V and 6 bases from J, leaving 9 bases between. The CDR3 sequence is 14 residues long. Germline CDR1 is GTSNPN and CDR2 is SVGIG (reference sequence). CDR3 bases: TGTGCCTGGAGTGTAGGGGGTATTAATTCACCCCTCCACTTT. Translation: CAWSVGGINSPLHF.

The table lists this clonotype with a few counts. The chain has TRBV9 and TRBJ2-2, with 11 bases aligning to TRBD2. CDR3 size: 17 residues. Germline V gene sequence: CDR1 SGDLS, CDR2 YYNGEE. With V trimmed by 4 bases and J by 1 base, 6 bases remained unmatched. The DNA of the CDR3 is TGTGCCAGCAGCTTTTCTGGACTAGCGGGGAACACCGGGGAGCTGTTTTTT. Translated: CASSFSGLAGNTGELFF.

This clonotype was recorded a few times. One base away lies a much larger clone, so this may be a sequencing read error. This sequence joins TRBV7-2 and TRBJ1-5, with 9 bases matching TRBD1. The J call is uncertain, as TRBJ2-3 better fits the DNA end. This CDR3 has 15 amino acids. The germline CDR1 and CDR2 sequences are SGHTA and FQGNSA. The CDR3 nucleotides are TGTGCCAGCAGATTAACAGGGGGCGGCAATCAGCCCCAGTATTTT. This codes for CASRLTGGGNQPQYF.

The count of this clonotype is one. This sequence may be a read error, since a much larger clone differs from it by one base. The rearrangement joins TRBV10-3 to TRBJ2-5; D tentatively fits TRBD1 or TRBD2 (6 bases each). The V gene's germline CDR1 is ENHRY and CDR2 SYGVKD. The germline V and J ends were trimmed by 3 bases and 6 bases, with 17 bases remaining between them. This CDR3 has 15 residues. CDR3 in DNA: TGTGCCATCAGTGACCCCGGGACTCAGGGGAAGACCCAGTACTTC. It codes for CAISDPGTQGKTQYF.